This entry is about one TCR beta chain. This specimen comes from a study of T cells after yellow fever vaccination. The CDR3 length is 15 residues. V was trimmed by 2 bases and J by 3 bases, leaving 14 bases between them. Germline values: CDR1 DFQATT, CDR2 SNEGSKA (reference sequence). TCRdb fed the 5' RACE reads into MiXCR, producing one record per CDR3 protein. The sample has 200,000 to 250,000 distinct CDR3 sequences; under 3.5% are singletons. J is TRBJ1-5 and V is TRBV20-1; D is perhaps TRBD1 (6 bases). The receptor comes from a man in his late teens or twenties who received the YFV17D yellow fever vaccine. The source material was CD4+ T cells sorted from PBMCs, sampled 10 days after the yellow fever booster vaccination. The CDR3 spells CSARHGGRPNQPQHF. The DNA for the CDR3 is TGCAGTGCTAGACATGGGGGCAGGCCCAATCAGCCCCAGCATTTT.